The present entry profiles one T cell receptor (beta chain) with its context. Its specificity is not known. From the 120-subject validation cohort, which was separate from the approximately 670-subject first cohort, the donors were drawn. Profiling relied on immunoSEQ multiplex PCR, and the TCRdb table lists in-frame clones only, not all of them. Here the sample spans about 130,000 clones, roughly 89% being singletons. This entry is derived from a study of cytomegalovirus exposure and HLA in healthy donors. Study results and caveats: Researchers reported that a few CMV-associated chains were confirmed in vitro as CMV antigen-specific. The tendency of first-cohort TCR clusters to co-occur in the 90 to 150 validation repertoires was the finding of a later analysis.

What was sequenced was PBMCs. This receptor was obtained from a woman between 18 and 30 years old in good health and CMV-seronegative.

This chain's CDR3 is CASSPQGENQPQHF. The CDR3 nucleotides read TGTGCCAGCAGTCCCCAGGGGGAGAATCAGCCCCAGCATTTT. This chain links TRBV7-9 with TRBJ1-5, with TRBD1 identical over 7 bases. CDR3 length equals 14 residues. The junction had 6 bases not matched to a gene; V was cut back by 6 bases and J by 4 bases. Germline CDR1 and CDR2: SEHNR and FQNEAQ (reference sequence). The full variable domain, in which reference TRBV7-9 and TRBJ1-5 provide the parts outside the CDR3, is DTGVSQNPRHKITKRGQNVTFRCDPISEHNRLYWYRQTLGQGPEFLTYFQNEAQLEKSRLLSDRFSAERPKGSFSTLEIQRTEQGDSAMYLCASSPQGENQPQHFGDGTRLSIL.